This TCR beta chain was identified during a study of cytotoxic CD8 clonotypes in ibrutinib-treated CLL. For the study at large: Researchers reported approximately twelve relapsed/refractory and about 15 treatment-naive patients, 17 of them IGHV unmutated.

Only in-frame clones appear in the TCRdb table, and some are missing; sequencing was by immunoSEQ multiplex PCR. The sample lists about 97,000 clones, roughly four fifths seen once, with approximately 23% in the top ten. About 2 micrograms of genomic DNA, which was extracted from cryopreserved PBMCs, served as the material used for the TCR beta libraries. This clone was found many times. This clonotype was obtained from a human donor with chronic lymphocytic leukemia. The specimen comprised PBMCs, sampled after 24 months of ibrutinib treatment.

CDR3 in DNA: TGTGCCAGCAGCCAAGGTGCTAGCGGGAGTATCAGCGAGCAGTACTTC. As protein: CASSQGASGSISEQYF. The chain couples TRBV4-2 to TRBJ2-7, with 10 bases aligning to TRBD2. Germline CDR1 LGHNA, CDR2 YNFKEQ. This CDR3 is built from 16 residues. The junction had 9 bases not matched to a gene; V was cut back by 1 base and J by 6 bases.